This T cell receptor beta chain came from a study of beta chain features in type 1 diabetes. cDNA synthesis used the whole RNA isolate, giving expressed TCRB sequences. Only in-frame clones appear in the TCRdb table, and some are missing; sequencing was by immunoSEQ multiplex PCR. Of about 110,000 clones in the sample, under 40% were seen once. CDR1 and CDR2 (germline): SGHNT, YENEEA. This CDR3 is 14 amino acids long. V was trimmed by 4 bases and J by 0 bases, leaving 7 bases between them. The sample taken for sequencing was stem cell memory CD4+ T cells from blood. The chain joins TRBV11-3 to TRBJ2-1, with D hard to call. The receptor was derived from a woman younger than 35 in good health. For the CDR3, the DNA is TGTGCCAGCAGCTCCCCTAGCTCCTACAATGAGCAGTTCTTC. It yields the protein CASSSPSSYNEQFF.